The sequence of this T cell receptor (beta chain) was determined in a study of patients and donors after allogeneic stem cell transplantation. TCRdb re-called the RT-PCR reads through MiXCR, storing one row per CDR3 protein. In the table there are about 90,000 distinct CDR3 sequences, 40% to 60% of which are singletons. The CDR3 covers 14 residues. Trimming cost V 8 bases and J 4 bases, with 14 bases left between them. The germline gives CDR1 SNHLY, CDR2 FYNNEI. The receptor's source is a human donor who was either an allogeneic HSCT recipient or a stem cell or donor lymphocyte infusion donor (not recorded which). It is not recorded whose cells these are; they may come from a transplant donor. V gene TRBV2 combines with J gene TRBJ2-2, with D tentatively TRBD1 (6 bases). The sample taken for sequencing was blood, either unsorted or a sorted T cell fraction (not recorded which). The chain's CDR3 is CASHPGVGTGELFF. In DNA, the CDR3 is TGTGCCAGCCACCCAGGGGTGGGCACCGGGGAGCTGTTTTTT.